This T cell receptor beta chain was recorded in a study of shared clonotypes between healthy human individuals. Deep-level assay runs were performed. Method: immunoSEQ multiplex PCR; TCRdb's copy keeps in-frame clones and lacks some. Here the sample spans roughly 770,000 clones, 90% to 98% being singletons. Study findings and constraints: Some clonotypes were shared by all four sorted-subset donors, while others were not shared. The non-shared ones had lower generation probabilities than the shared ones.

Concerning this clone: Its specificity is unknown.

Germline CDR1 and CDR2: SGHDT and YYEEEE. The length of the CDR3 is 14 residues. V was shortened by 5 bases and J by 4 bases, with 16 bases between the two germline ends. Naive CD8 cells comprised CD45RO-negative, CCR7-positively selected cells, excluding terminally differentiated effector memory CD45RA+ cells. Sequencing input: naive CD8+ T cells sorted from blood. This chain connects TRBV5-6 to TRBJ2-7; D may be TRBD2 (5 bases). The sequence came from a man aged 30 to 45 in good health. This CDR3 reads CASSSDSGRYEQYF. The CDR3 DNA sequence: TGTGCCAGCAGTTCGGACTCGGGCAGGTACGAGCAGTACTTC.